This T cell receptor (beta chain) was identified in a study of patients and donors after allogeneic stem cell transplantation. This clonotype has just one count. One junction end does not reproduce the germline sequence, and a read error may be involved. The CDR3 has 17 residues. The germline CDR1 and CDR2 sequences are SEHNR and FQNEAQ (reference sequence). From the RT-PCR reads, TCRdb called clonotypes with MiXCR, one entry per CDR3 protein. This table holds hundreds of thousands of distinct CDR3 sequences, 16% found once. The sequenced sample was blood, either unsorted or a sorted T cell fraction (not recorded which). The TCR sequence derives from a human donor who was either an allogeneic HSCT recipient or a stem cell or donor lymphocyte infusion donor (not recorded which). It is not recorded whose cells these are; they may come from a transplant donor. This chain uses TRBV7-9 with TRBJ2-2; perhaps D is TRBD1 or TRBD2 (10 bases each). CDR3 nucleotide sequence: TGTGCCAGCAGACGACAGGGGGCTAGCGGGAGCACCGGGGAGCTGTATTTT. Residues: CASRRQGASGSTGELYF.